The 14 T cell receptor beta chains listed next were all sequenced from one sample in a study of OX40 agonist ivuxolimab in advanced cancers. Library prep was done by the immunoSEQ multiplex PCR assay. TCRdb holds this immuneACCESS table with in-frame rearrangements only. Some clones are missing; in checked studies, unresolved V genes explain under half, and the rest has no known cause. The sample contains 20,000 to 25,000 clones, approximately 90% of them found a single time. The ten largest make up around 25% of the sample. The sample was CD4+ or CD8+ T cells sorted from blood, taken in a trial of the OX40 agonist ivuxolimab. Receptors originate from an adult with an advanced solid tumor such as melanoma, head and neck, liver or kidney cancer.

V is TRBV9 and J is TRBJ2-2; D gene uncertain. V lost 0 bases, J lost 4 bases, and 7 bases lay in between. Germline-derived CDR1 and CDR2 are SGDLS and YYNGEE. CDR3 length: 14 amino acids. The CDR3 spells CASSVVVSTGELFF. The DNA of the CDR3 is TGTGCCAGCAGCGTAGTCGTTTCCACCGGGGAGCTGTTTTTT.

The V gene is TRBV6-1, the J gene TRBJ1-1; a weak D match, TRBD1 (5 bases). Trimming removed 6 bases at V and 1 base at J, with 12 bases between. The CDR3 contains 14 residues. Per germline, CDR1 MNHNS and CDR2 SASEGT. CDR3 nucleotides: TGTGCCAGCAGCCCGGGACGGGGGAACACTGAAGCTTTCTTT. Its protein product is CASSPGRGNTEAFF.

This chain links TRBV7-9 with TRBJ2-7; D might be TRBD1 (6 bases). CDR1 and CDR2 from the germline V gene are SEHNR and FQNEAQ (reference sequence). V was cut by 5 bases and J by 6 bases, with 11 bases left in between. CDR3 length: 12 residues. The CDR3, as DNA: TGTGCCAGCAGCCCCAGAGGGGGCGAGCAGTACTTC. Translated, it gives CASSPRGGEQYF.

The rearrangement uses TRBV7-3 and TRBJ1-2; D ambiguous. The CDR3 is 14 amino acids. Per germline, CDR1 SGHTA and CDR2 FQGTGA. Trimming left V 0 bases short and J 8 bases short, with 13 bases between. CDR3 protein: CASSLTGEVSGYTF. In DNA, the CDR3 is TGTGCCAGCAGCTTAACTGGGGAGGTTTCCGGCTACACCTTC.

The V and J genes are TRBV6-6 and TRBJ2-7; maybe TRBD1 (7 bases). CDR3 length equals 15 residues. Germline CDR1 and CDR2: MNHNY and SVGAGI (reference sequence). Trimming took 7 bases from V and 4 from J, leaving 20 bases between them. The CDR3 DNA reads as TGTGCCAGCACCCAACGGAACAGGGGAGGATACGAGCAGTACTTC. It codes for CASTQRNRGGYEQYF.

CDR3 in amino acids: CASSLEGWELFF. For the CDR3, the DNA is TGTGCCAGCAGCTTAGAGGGGTGGGAGCTGTTTTTT. The rearrangement uses TRBV11-2 and TRBJ2-2; D is uncertain. The germline CDR1 and CDR2 sequences are SGHAT and FQNNGV. This CDR3 region has 12 residues. V was pared by 0 bases and J by 9 bases, with 5 bases between.

V is TRBV5-6 and J is TRBJ2-7; 7 positions agree with TRBD2. After removal of 2 bases from V and 5 bases from J, the junction contained 7 bases not matched to a gene. The CDR3 is 14 residues long. CDR1 is SGHDT, CDR2 YYEEEE, per germline. CDR3 DNA: TGTGCCAGCAGCTTCCGGCTAGCGGCCGACGAGCAGTACTTC. Encoded protein: CASSFRLAADEQYF.

The J gene is TRBJ1-1, the V gene TRBV27; D is unclear. Trimming left V 3 bases short and J 0 bases short, with 11 bases between. The CDR3 has 15 amino acids. The germline CDR1 and CDR2 sequences are MNHEY and SMNVEV (reference sequence). The CDR3 protein is CASSFFPGMNTEAFF. CDR3 DNA sequence: TGTGCCAGCAGTTTTTTTCCCGGTATGAACACTGAAGCTTTCTTT.

The sample holds one count of this clone. This sequence joins TRBV28 and TRBJ2-5, with TRBD1 identical over 8 bases. Germline CDR1 is MDHEN and CDR2 is SYDVKM. This CDR3 spans 13 amino acids. Trimming cost V 5 bases and J 11 bases; bases outside gene matches: 10. The CDR3: CASSQPSGQEQYF. Here the CDR3 DNA reads TGTGCCAGCAGTCAACCCTCGGGACAGGAGCAGTACTTC.

The J gene is TRBJ2-5, the V gene TRBV13; D is tentatively TRBD1 or TRBD2 (5 bases each). Germline values: CDR1 PRHDT, CDR2 FYEKMQ (reference sequence). CDR3 length: 15 amino acids. With 1 base removed from V and 5 bases from J, the gap between germline ends came to 14 bases. The CDR3 reads CASSLVGTLGETQYF. The DNA for the CDR3 is TGTGCCAGCAGCTTAGTAGGGACCCTAGGGGAGACCCAGTACTTC.

The V and J genes are TRBV7-9 and TRBJ2-2; the match to TRBD2 covers 8 bases. The CDR3 has 14 residues. With V trimmed by 7 bases and J by 4 bases, 5 bases remained unmatched. CDR1 is SEHNR and CDR2 is FQNEAQ in the germline V gene (reference sequence). The CDR3 here is CASNGGAPTGELFF. The CDR3 nucleotides are TGTGCCAGCAACGGGGGGGCACCCACCGGGGAGCTGTTTTTT. The variable domain in full, with the rest retrieved from reference TRBV7-9 and TRBJ2-2, is DTGVSQNPRHKITKRGQNVTFRCDPISEHNRLYWYRQTLGQGPEFLTYFQNEAQLEKSRLLSDRFSAERPKGSFSTLEIQRTEQGDSAMYLCASNGGAPTGELFFGEGSRLTVL.

The chain employs TRBV7-9 and TRBJ1-4; 7 bases map to TRBD1. CDR1 is SEHNR, CDR2 FQNEAQ, per germline (reference sequence). The V gene end was trimmed by 1 base and the J gene end by 12 bases; junction bases not matched to a gene: 14. The CDR3 is 16 amino acids. The CDR3 here is CASSLGGGAGYRELFF. In DNA form, the CDR3 reads TGTGCCAGCAGCTTAGGAGGGGGCGCGGGTTATCGGGAACTGTTTTTT. Filled out from reference TRBV7-9 and TRBJ1-4, the complete variable domain reads DTGVSQNPRHKITKRGQNVTFRCDPISEHNRLYWYRQTLGQGPEFLTYFQNEAQLEKSRLLSDRFSAERPKGSFSTLEIQRTEQGDSAMYLCASSLGGGAGYRELFFGSGTQLSVL.

V usage is TRBV5-6 and J usage is TRBJ1-5; TRBD1 is a possible D gene (6 bases). There are 14 residues in the CDR3. V lost 6 bases to trimming and J lost 3 bases, with 13 bases between them. Germline V gives CDR1 SGHDT, CDR2 YYEEEE. The CDR3 DNA reads as TGTGCCAGCACCAATGGGGGCTACAATCAGCCCCAGCATTTT. This gives the protein CASTNGGYNQPQHF.

By proportion, this clone is medium-sized. The chain uses TRBV7-9 and TRBJ1-5, with 8 bases fitting TRBD1. The V gene's germline CDR1 is SEHNR and CDR2 FQNEAQ (reference sequence). The CDR3 totals 15 residues. After removal of 3 bases from V and 5 bases from J, the junction contained 6 bases not matched to a gene. This chain's CDR3 is CASSLDRAGDQPQHF. The CDR3 DNA is TGTGCCAGCAGCTTGGACAGGGCGGGGGATCAGCCCCAGCATTTT.